One sample yielded the 12 T cell receptor beta chains listed below, sequenced in a study of post-analysis software for immune sequencing data. General observations from the study: TRBV5-6, TRBV5-1 and TRBV20-1 were among roughly 5 TRBV segments more frequent in patients than controls.

The TCR beta cDNA libraries carried unique molecular identifiers. MiXCR, run by TCRdb on the PCR reads, gives a single entry per CDR3 protein. The data contain hundreds of thousands of distinct CDR3 sequences, approximately 59% of them singletons. Their antigens are not known. Material: blood. The receptors originated from a girl under 10 years old with multiple sclerosis.

This clonotype has only a few counts. The V gene is TRBV3-1, the J gene TRBJ2-5; D uncertain. Per the germline V gene, CDR1 is LGHDT and CDR2 is YNNKEL (reference sequence). The ends were cut back, 0 bases at V and 5 bases at J, with 16 bases in the middle. CDR3 size: 16 residues. CDR3 sequence reads: CASSQDTAGNPETQYF. CDR3 DNA sequence: TGTGCCAGCAGCCAAGATACGGCAGGCAACCCGGAGACCCAGTACTTC.

The chain uses TRBV4-1 and TRBJ1-2; D ambiguous. Germline CDR1 reads MGHRA; CDR2 reads YSYEKL. The CDR3 spans 14 residues. V gave up 0 bases and J gave up 4 bases, with 9 bases separating them. This chain's CDR3 is CASSQEHGSYGYTF. The CDR3 DNA reads TGCGCCAGCAGCCAAGAACACGGATCCTATGGCTACACCTTC.

This chain uses TRBV20-1 with TRBJ2-1; 11 bases line up with TRBD2. CDR1 is DFQATT, CDR2 SNEGSKA, per germline (reference sequence). Trimming removed 5 bases from V and 9 bases from J; junction bases left unmatched: 6. CDR3 length equals 13 residues. DNA for the CDR3: TGCAGTGCTGCTACCGGGACTAGCGGTGAGCAGTTCTTC. It encodes CSAATGTSGEQFF.

This chain connects TRBV12-3 or TRBV12-4 to TRBJ2-7, with 9 bases aligning to TRBD2. After removal of 6 bases from V and 3 bases from J, the junction contained 15 bases not matched to a gene. The length of the CDR3 is 17 residues. The CDR3 region has the DNA TGTGCCAGCAGATCTAGCACGGGAGCGGGGGGCTTCTACGAGCAGTACTTC. Protein: CASRSSTGAGGFYEQYF.

The V and J genes are TRBV25-1 and TRBJ2-3; the D gene is possibly TRBD2 (6 bases). The V end was cut by 3 bases, the J end by 2 bases, with 15 bases between. Germline V gene lookup returns CDR1 MGHDK and CDR2 SYGVNS. CDR3 length: 16 residues. The chain's CDR3 is CASSESAGGTTDTQYF. The DNA of the CDR3 is TGTGCCAGCAGTGAGTCCGCTGGCGGGACCACAGATACGCAGTATTTT.

The gene calls are TRBV5-5 and TRBJ2-7, with a possible D match to TRBD2 (5 bases). Germline lookup yields CDR1 SGHKS and CDR2 YYEKEE (reference sequence). Trimming left V 4 bases short and J 2 bases short, with 13 bases between. CDR3 length: 14 amino acids. The CDR3: CASSRRGRTYEQYF. The DNA of the CDR3 is TGTGCCAGCAGCCGGCGAGGGCGGACCTACGAGCAGTACTTC.

This clonotype was recorded a few times. The chain has TRBV25-1 and TRBJ2-3; 10 bases are a match to TRBD2. Germline V lookup: CDR1 MGHDK, CDR2 SYGVNS. The CDR3 spans 20 residues. The V segment lost 0 bases and the J segment 4 bases; nucleotides outside the gene matches: 16. CDR3 region: CASSEYSPGLAGVGADTQYF. In DNA form, the CDR3 reads TGTGCCAGCAGTGAATACTCCCCGGGGCTAGCGGGAGTGGGCGCAGATACGCAGTATTTT.

This clonotype was found a few times. J is TRBJ2-6 and V is TRBV14; 9 bases are a match to TRBD1. V lost 4 bases to trimming and J lost 18 bases; unmatched junction nucleotides: 7. Germline V lookup: CDR1 SGHDN, CDR2 FVKESK. The CDR3 totals 12 residues. The CDR3 nucleotides read TGTGCCAGCAGCCGGGACAGGGCCCCTCGGACTTTC. Amino acids: CASSRDRAPRTF.

The chain carries TRBV7-8 and TRBJ1-2; 8 bases match TRBD1. With V trimmed by 3 bases and J by 6 bases, 3 bases remained unmatched. The germline V gene encodes CDR1 SGHVS and CDR2 FQNEAQ. The CDR3 consists of 13 residues. CDR3 sequence: CASSLRTGNGYTF. In nucleotides, the CDR3 is TGTGCCAGCAGCTTGCGGACAGGGAATGGCTACACCTTC.

V is TRBV13 and J is TRBJ2-7; D possibly corresponds to TRBD1 (5 bases). V lost 1 base to trimming and J lost 5 bases, with 12 bases between them. The CDR3 has 14 amino acids. The germline V gene encodes CDR1 PRHDT and CDR2 FYEKMQ (reference sequence). The CDR3: CASSLVSRANEQYF. DNA for the CDR3: TGTGCCAGCAGCTTAGTGTCCAGGGCTAACGAGCAGTACTTC.

This chain uses TRBV20-1 with TRBJ1-1, with D possibly TRBD1 on 5 matching bases. Per the germline V gene, CDR1 is DFQATT and CDR2 is SNEGSKA (reference sequence). The CDR3 covers 14 residues. Trimming took off 1 base at V and 5 bases at J, with 14 bases between the two ends. DNA of the CDR3: TGCAGTGCTAGAGGTACGGGGGGAGATACTGAAGCTTTCTTT. Amino acids: CSARGTGGDTEAFF.

This CDR3 is CSANDRLSYEQYF. In nucleotides, the CDR3 is TGCAGTGCTAATGACCGACTCTCCTACGAGCAGTACTTC. The chain is built from TRBV20-1 and TRBJ2-7; no clear D. This CDR3 spans 13 amino acids. Germline assignment: CDR1 DFQATT and CDR2 SNEGSKA (reference sequence). Between the trimmed V and J ends, which lost 4 bases and 0 bases, there was a span of 10 bases.